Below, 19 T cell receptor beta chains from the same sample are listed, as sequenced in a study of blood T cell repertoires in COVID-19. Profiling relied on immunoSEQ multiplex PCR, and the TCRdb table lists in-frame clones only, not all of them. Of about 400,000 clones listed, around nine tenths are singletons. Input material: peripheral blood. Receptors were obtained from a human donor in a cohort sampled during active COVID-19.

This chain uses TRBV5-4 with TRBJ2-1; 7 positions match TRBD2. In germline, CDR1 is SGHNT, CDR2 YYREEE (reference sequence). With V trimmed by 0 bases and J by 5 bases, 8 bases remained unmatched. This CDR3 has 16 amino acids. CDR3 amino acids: CASSLGASGVNNEQFF. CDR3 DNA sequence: TGTGCCAGCAGCTTGGGGGCCAGCGGGGTGAACAATGAGCAGTTCTTC.

CDR3 DNA: TGTGCCAGCAAAAGGACTTTGGGCACTGAAGCTTTCTTT. Translation gives CASKRTLGTEAFF. The gene calls are TRBV2 and TRBJ1-1; the D is unclear. Germline CDR1 is SNHLY and CDR2 is FYNNEI. This CDR3 has 13 amino acids. Trimming removed 7 bases from V and 4 bases from J, with 13 bases in between.

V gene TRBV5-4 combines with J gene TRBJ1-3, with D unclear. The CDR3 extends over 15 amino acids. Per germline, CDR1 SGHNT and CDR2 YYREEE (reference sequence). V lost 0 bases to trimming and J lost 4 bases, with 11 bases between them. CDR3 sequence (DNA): TGTGCCAGCAGCTTGGATGCCGGGTTCGGAAACACCATATATTTT. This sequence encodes CASSLDAGFGNTIYF.

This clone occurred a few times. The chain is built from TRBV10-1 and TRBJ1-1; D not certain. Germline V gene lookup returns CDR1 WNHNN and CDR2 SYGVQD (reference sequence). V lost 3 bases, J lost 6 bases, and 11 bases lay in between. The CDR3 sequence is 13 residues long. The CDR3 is CASSESGVPEAFF. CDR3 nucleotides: TGCGCCAGCAGTGAATCCGGGGTTCCTGAAGCTTTCTTT.

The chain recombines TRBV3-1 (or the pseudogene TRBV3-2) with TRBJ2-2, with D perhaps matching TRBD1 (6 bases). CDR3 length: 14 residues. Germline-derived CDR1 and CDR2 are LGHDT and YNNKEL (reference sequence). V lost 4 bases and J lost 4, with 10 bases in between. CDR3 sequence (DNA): TGTGCCAGCAGCCCTCGCAGGGGCACCGGGGAGCTGTTTTTT. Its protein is CASSPRRGTGELFF.

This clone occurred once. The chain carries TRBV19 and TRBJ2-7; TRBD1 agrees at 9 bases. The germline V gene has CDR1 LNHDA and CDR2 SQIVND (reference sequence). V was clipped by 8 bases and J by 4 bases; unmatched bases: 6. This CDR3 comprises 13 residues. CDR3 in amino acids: CASAGQGGYEQYF. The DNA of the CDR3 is TGTGCCAGTGCGGGACAGGGCGGTTACGAGCAGTACTTC.

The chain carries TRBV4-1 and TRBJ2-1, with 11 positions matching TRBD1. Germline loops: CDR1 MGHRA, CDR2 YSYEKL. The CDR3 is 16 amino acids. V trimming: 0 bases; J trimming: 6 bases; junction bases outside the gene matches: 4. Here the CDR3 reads CASSQDAGTGGNEQFF. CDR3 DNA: TGCGCCAGCAGCCAAGATGCGGGGACAGGGGGCAATGAGCAGTTCTTC.

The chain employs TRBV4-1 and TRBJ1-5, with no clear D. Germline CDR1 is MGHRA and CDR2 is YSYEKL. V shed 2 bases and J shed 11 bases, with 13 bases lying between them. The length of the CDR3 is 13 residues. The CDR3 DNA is TGCGCCAGCAGCCAACTCCCCGAGTCGGCCCAGCATTTT. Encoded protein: CASSQLPESAQHF.

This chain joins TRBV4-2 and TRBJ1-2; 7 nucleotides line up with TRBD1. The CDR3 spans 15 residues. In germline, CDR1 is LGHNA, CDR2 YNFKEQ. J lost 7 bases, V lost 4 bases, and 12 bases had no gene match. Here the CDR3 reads CASSPTYDRAGGYTF. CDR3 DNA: TGTGCCAGCAGCCCAACCTACGACAGGGCCGGTGGCTACACCTTC.

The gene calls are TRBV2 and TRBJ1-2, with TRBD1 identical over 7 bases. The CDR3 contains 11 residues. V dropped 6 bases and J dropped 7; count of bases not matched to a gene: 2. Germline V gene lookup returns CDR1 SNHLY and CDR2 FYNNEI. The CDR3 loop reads CASRRDSGYTF. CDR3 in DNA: TGTGCCAGCAGGAGGGACAGTGGCTACACCTTC.

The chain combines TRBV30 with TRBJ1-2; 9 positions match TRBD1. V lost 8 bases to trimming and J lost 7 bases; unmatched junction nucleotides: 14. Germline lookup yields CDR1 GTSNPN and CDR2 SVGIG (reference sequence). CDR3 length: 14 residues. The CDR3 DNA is TGTGCCGGAGGGGGACAGGGCCCCCTGGGTGGCTACACCTTC. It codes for CAGGGQGPLGGYTF.

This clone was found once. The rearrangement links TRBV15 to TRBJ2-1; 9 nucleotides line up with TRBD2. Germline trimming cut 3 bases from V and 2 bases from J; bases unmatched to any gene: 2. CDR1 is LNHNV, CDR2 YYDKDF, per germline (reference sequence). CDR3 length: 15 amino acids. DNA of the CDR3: TGTGCCACCAGCAGGCGGGAGGGACCCTACAATGAGCAGTTCTTC. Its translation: CATSRREGPYNEQFF.

This CDR3 reads CASSGPWGEGGQPQHF. CDR3 sequence (DNA): TGTGCCAGCAGTGGCCCTTGGGGGGAGGGGGGTCAGCCCCAGCATTTT. V and J are TRBV6-1 and TRBJ1-5; a possible D gene is TRBD1 (6 bases). CDR1 is MNHNS and CDR2 is SASEGT in the germline V gene. This CDR3 comprises 16 residues. Between the trimmed V and J ends, which lost 4 bases and 6 bases, there was a span of 19 bases.

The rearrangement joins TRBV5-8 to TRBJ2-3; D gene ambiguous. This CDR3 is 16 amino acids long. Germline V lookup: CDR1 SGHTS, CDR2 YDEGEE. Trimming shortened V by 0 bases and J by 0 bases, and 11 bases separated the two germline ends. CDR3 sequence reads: CASSLGINYSTDTQYF. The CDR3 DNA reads TGTGCCAGCAGCTTGGGGATTAACTATAGCACAGATACGCAGTATTTT.

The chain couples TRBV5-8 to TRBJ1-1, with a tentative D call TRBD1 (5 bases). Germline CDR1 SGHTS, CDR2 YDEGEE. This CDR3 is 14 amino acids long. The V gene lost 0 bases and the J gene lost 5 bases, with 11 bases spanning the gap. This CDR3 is CASSLVQGGTEAFF. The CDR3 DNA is TGTGCCAGCAGCTTGGTGCAGGGAGGTACTGAAGCTTTCTTT.

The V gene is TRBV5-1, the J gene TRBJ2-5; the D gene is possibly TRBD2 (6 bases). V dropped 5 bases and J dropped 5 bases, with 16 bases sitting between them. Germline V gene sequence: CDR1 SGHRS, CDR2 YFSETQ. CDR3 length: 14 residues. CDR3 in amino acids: CASRPGVNGETQYF. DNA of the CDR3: TGCGCCAGCAGGCCGGGGGTAAACGGGGAGACCCAGTACTTC.

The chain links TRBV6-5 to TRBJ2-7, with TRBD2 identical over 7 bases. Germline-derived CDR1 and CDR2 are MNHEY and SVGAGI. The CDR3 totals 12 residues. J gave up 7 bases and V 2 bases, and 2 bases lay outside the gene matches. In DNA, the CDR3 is TGTGCCAGCAGTTACGGGGAGGGTGAGCAGTACTTC. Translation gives CASSYGEGEQYF.

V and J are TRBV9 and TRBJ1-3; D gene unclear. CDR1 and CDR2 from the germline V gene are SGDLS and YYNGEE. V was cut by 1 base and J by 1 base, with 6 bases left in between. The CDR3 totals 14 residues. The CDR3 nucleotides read TGTGCCAGCAGCGTAAGCGGTTCTGGAAACACCATATATTTT. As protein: CASSVSGSGNTIYF.

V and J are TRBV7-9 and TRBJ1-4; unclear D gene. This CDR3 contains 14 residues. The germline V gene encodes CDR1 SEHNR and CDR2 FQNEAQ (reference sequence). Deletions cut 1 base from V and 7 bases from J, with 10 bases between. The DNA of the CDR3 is TGTGCCAGCAGCTTAGGAAGGGAGAGTGAAAAACTGTTTTTT. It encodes CASSLGRESEKLFF. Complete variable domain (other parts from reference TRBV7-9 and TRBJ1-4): DTGVSQNPRHKITKRGQNVTFRCDPISEHNRLYWYRQTLGQGPEFLTYFQNEAQLEKSRLLSDRFSAERPKGSFSTLEIQRTEQGDSAMYLCASSLGRESEKLFFGSGTQLSVL.